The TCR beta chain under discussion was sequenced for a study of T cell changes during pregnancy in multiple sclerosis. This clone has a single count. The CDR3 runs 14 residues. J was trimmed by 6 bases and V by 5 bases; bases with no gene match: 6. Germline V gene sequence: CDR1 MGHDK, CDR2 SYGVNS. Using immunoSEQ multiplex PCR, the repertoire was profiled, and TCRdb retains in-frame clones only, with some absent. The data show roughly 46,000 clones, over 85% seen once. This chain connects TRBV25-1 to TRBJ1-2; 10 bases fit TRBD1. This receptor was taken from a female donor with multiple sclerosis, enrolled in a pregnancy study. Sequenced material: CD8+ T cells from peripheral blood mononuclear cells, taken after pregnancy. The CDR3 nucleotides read TGTGCCAGCAGTTTCCTTGGGACAGGGGATGGCTACACCTTC. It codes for CASSFLGTGDGYTF.